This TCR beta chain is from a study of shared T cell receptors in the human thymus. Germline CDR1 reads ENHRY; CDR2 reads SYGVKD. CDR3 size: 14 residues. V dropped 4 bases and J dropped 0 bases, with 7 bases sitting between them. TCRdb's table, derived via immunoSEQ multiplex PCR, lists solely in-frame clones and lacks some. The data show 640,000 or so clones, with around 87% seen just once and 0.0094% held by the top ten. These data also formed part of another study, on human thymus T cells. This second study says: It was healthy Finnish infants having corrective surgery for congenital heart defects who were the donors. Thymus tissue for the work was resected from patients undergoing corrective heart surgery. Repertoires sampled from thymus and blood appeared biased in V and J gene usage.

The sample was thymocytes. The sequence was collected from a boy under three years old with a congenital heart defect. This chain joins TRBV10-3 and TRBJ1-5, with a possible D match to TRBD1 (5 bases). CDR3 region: CAISGQPSNQPQHF. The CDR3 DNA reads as TGTGCCATCAGTGGACAGCCTAGCAATCAGCCCCAGCATTTT.